This is a list of T cell receptor beta chains from one sample in a study of immune evolution from preneoplasia to lung adenocarcinoma. TCRdb keeps only in-frame clones here, not all; method: immunoSEQ multiplex PCR. The table lists several thousand clones, around 78% of them singletons. Input material: FFPE minimally invasive lung adenocarcinoma tissue. These receptors were collected from a person aged 60-80 years with lung adenocarcinoma. CDR3s include the opening cysteine and the closing phenylalanine or tryptophan. A D gene is named only where the DNA matches it firmly. Clone size is given for some rows only: seen once, a few or many times, or a class if the clone is expanded.

TRBV11-3	-	TRBD1	TRBJ1-5	CASSQDRVSNQPQHF	TGTGCCAGCAGCCAGGACAGGGTGAGCAATCAGCCCCAGCATTTT
TRBV21-1	-	-	TRBJ2-1	CASSKDPGLAGENEQFF	TGTGCCAGCAGCAAAGACCCGGGACTAGCGGGCGAGAATGAGCAGTTCTTC
TRBV5-1	-	TRBD1	TRBJ1-1	CASSSGGARNTEAFF	TGCGCCAGCAGCTCAGGGGGCGCAAGGAACACTGAAGCTTTCTTT
TRBV6-6	-	TRBD1	TRBJ2-7	CASSYLRQGVKYEQYF	TGTGCCAGCAGTTACTTAAGACAGGGGGTCAAGTACGAGCAGTACTTC
TRBV11-2	-	-	TRBJ1-1	CASSLVSQKAFF	TGTGCCAGCAGCTTAGTTTCACAGAAAGCTTTCTTT
TRBV27	-	-	TRBJ2-1	CASRRTATDEQFF	TGTGCCAGCAGAAGGACGGCCACGGATGAGCAGTTCTTC
TRBV6-5	once	TRBD2	TRBJ2-7	CASSYGSGSEQYF	TGTGCCAGCAGTTATGGTAGCGGGAGCGAGCAGTACTTC
TRBV4-1	-	-	TRBJ2-7	CASSQVLPSSYEQYF	TGCGCCAGCAGCCAAGTGCTGCCGAGCTCCTACGAGCAGTACTTC
TRBV6-5	-	-	TRBJ1-5	CASMRGSNQPQHF	TGTGCCAGCATGAGGGGAAGCAATCAGCCCCAGCATTTT
TRBV5-4	-	-	TRBJ2-6	CASSLVASGANVLTF	TGTGCCAGCAGCTTGGTGGCCTCCGGGGCCAACGTCCTGACTTTC
TRBV19	-	TRBD1	TRBJ1-5	CASQHQPTGSNQPQHF	TGTGCCAGTCAACACCAACCGACAGGGAGCAATCAGCCCCAGCATTTT
TRBV30	once	TRBD1	TRBJ1-5	CAWAGTGRSNQPQHF	TGTGCCTGGGCTGGGACAGGGAGGAGCAATCAGCCCCAGCATTTT
TRBV20-1	-	-	TRBJ1-4	CSAAQGEKLFF	TGCAGTGCTGCCCAAGGTGAAAAACTGTTTTTT
TRBV12-5	-	-	TRBJ2-1	CASVNNVGGTYNEQFF	TGTGCTAGTGTCAACAACGTGGGCGGGACCTACAATGAGCAGTTCTTC
TRBV4-1	-	-	TRBJ2-3	CASSQESGSSTDTQYF	TGCGCCAGCAGCCAAGAAAGCGGGTCTAGCACAGATACGCAGTATTTT
TRBV10-3	-	-	TRBJ2-7	CAISDERRGSYEQYF	TGTGCCATCAGTGATGAGCGGAGGGGCTCCTACGAGCAGTACTTC
TRBV12-5	once	TRBD2	TRBJ2-1	CASVPGLAVYNEQFF	TGTGCTAGTGTTCCTGGACTAGCGGTTTACAATGAGCAGTTCTTC
TRBV29-1	-	-	TRBJ2-3	CSVEGGSADTQYF	TGCAGCGTTGAAGGTGGGAGCGCAGATACGCAGTATTTT
TRBV30	-	-	TRBJ1-3	CAWSPPGTGRGNTIYF	TGTGCCTGGAGTCCCCCTGGCACGGGGCGCGGAAACACCATATATTTT
TRBV7-9	-	-	TRBJ2-7	CASSSTGRGREEQYF	TGTGCCAGCAGCTCTACGGGGAGGGGGCGCGAGGAGCAGTACTTC
TRBV5-1	-	TRBD2	TRBJ2-3	CASSPGLAGGRSTDTQYF	TGCGCCAGCAGCCCAGGACTAGCGGGAGGCAGAAGCACAGATACGCAGTATTTT
TRBV27	-	TRBD2	TRBJ2-2	CASSFVPLAAPTGELFF	TGTGCCAGCAGTTTCGTACCGCTAGCGGCTCCCACCGGGGAGCTGTTTTTT
TRBV19	once	-	TRBJ2-7	CASSIEGGPTYEQYF	TGTGCCAGTAGTATAGAAGGCGGGCCCACCTACGAGCAGTACTTC
TRBV7-6	-	TRBD2	TRBJ2-1	CASSLGGEEQFF	TGTGCCAGCAGCTTGGGGGGGGAAGAGCAGTTCTTC
TRBV6-6	large	TRBD1	TRBJ2-7	CASSVNRDRGGEQYF	TGTGCCAGCAGCGTTAACCGGGACAGGGGAGGCGAGCAGTACTTC
TRBV4-3	-	-	TRBJ1-6	CASSQDLVGRGFSPLHF	TGCGCCAGCAGCCAAGATCTGGTAGGCAGGGGATTCTCACCCCTCCACTTT
TRBV2	-	-	TRBJ2-7	CASSYGQGFEQYF	TGTGCCAGCAGTTACGGGCAGGGTTTCGAGCAGTACTTC
TRBV11-1	-	TRBD1	TRBJ2-2	CASSLGQGHTGELFF	TGTGCCAGCAGCCTTGGACAGGGGCACACCGGGGAGCTGTTTTTT
TRBV5-6	-	-	TRBJ2-2	CASSLDPTGRELFF	TGTGCCAGCAGCTTGGATCCGACAGGCCGGGAGCTGTTTTTT